Below are 24 T cell receptor beta chains sequenced from a single sample in a study of OX40 agonist ivuxolimab in advanced cancers. Measured with immunoSEQ multiplex PCR; TCRdb has only the in-frame clones, and not every one. The sample lists more than 60,000 clones, more than 65% occurring once. The specimen comprised CD4+ or CD8+ T cells sorted from blood, sampled in a trial of the OX40 agonist ivuxolimab. The receptor set was obtained from an adult with an advanced solid tumor such as melanoma, head and neck, liver or kidney cancer.

The gene calls are TRBV19 and TRBJ1-5; perhaps TRBD1 as D (6 bases). The V and J ends lost 7 bases and 4 bases respectively, with 11 bases between them. Germline CDR1 reads LNHDA; CDR2 reads SQIVND (reference sequence). The CDR3 has 13 residues. The CDR3: CASKDSVNQPQHF. The CDR3 DNA is TGTGCCAGTAAGGACAGCGTGAATCAGCCCCAGCATTTT.

V is TRBV29-1 and J is TRBJ2-1; D not resolved. The CDR3 sequence is 11 residues long. Trimming removed 7 bases at V and 7 bases at J, with 11 bases between. The germline V gene has CDR1 SQVTM and CDR2 ANQGSEA. The CDR3 loop is CSGWVNNEQFF. The DNA of the CDR3 is TGCAGCGGCTGGGTCAATAATGAGCAGTTCTTC.

J is TRBJ2-1 and V is TRBV9; D not certain. The CDR3 contains 15 residues. V was shortened by 0 bases and J by 2 bases, with 9 bases between the two germline ends. Germline CDR1 is SGDLS and CDR2 is YYNGEE. DNA for the CDR3: TGTGCCAGCAGCGTAGGAGCCCAAGCCTACAATGAGCAGTTCTTC. It is translated as CASSVGAQAYNEQFF.

The V call is TRBV5-1, the J call TRBJ1-1; 9 nucleotides align to TRBD1. Germline loops: CDR1 SGHRS, CDR2 YFSETQ. CDR3 length: 13 residues. Trimming cost V 9 bases and J 8 bases; bases outside gene matches: 11. This CDR3 reads CATSFGGTGEAFF. CDR3 nucleotides: TGCGCCACCTCGTTCGGGGGGACAGGGGAAGCTTTCTTT.

This clone appeared a few times. CDR3 in DNA: TGTGCCAGCTCACCAACCGGGGGCATTGATCAGCCCCAGCATTTT. Translated, it gives CASSPTGGIDQPQHF. The chain recombines TRBV18 with TRBJ1-5; a weak D match, TRBD1 (6 bases). Germline V CDR1 and CDR2: KGHSH, LQKENI. There are 15 residues in the CDR3. Between the trimmed V and J ends, which lost 2 bases and 5 bases, there was a span of 13 bases.

Here the CDR3 reads CASSEIDGSGTEAFF. CDR3 nucleotide sequence: TGTGCCAGCAGTGAGATCGACGGGTCAGGGACTGAAGCTTTCTTT. The chain links TRBV6-1 to TRBJ1-1, with D possibly matching TRBD1 (5 bases). This CDR3 comprises 15 residues. The V gene lost 3 bases and the J gene lost 5 bases, with 16 bases spanning the gap. The germline gives CDR1 MNHNS, CDR2 SASEGT.

This chain joins TRBV9 and TRBJ2-3; 9 positions agree with TRBD1. Trimming took 0 bases from V and 6 from J; bases not matched to a gene: 14. This CDR3 has 18 residues. The germline CDR1 and CDR2 sequences are SGDLS and YYNGEE. This CDR3 is CASSVGRGQGVMLDTQYF. The CDR3 nucleotides read TGTGCCAGCAGCGTAGGGAGGGGACAGGGAGTTATGTTGGATACGCAGTATTTT.

The J gene is TRBJ2-5, the V gene TRBV27; D gene ambiguous. Trimming pared 0 bases from V and 2 bases from J, leaving 4 bases between. CDR1 and CDR2 from the germline V gene are MNHEY and SMNVEV (reference sequence). This CDR3 has 13 residues. The CDR3 loop reads CASSLSGQETQYF. The DNA for the CDR3 is TGTGCCAGCAGTTTATCGGGACAAGAGACCCAGTACTTC.

This chain uses TRBV5-1 with TRBJ2-3; D may be TRBD1 (6 bases). Looked up from germline, CDR1 is SGHRS and CDR2 is YFSETQ. Trimming took off 0 bases at V and 2 bases at J, with 7 bases between the two ends. The length of the CDR3 is 14 residues. The CDR3 reads CASSLGQVTDTQYF. The CDR3 DNA reads as TGCGCCAGCAGCTTGGGACAGGTCACAGATACGCAGTATTTT.

Concerning this clone: Mismatch with germline at one junction end may stem from a read error. The rearrangement uses TRBV5-8 and TRBJ2-3; 13 bases match TRBD2. Germline V lookup: CDR1 SGHTS, CDR2 YDEGEE. The CDR3 extends over 14 amino acids. Here the CDR3 DNA reads TGTGCCAGCAGCATCCCCGGACTAGCGGGGGCCGGGGATTTT. It yields the protein CASSIPGLAGAGDF. Combining the CDR3 with reference TRBV5-8 and TRBJ2-3 gives the whole variable domain EAGVTQSPTHLIKTRGQQATLRCSPISGHTSVYWYQQALGLGLQFLLWYDEGEERNRGNFPPRFSGRQFPNYSSELNVNALELEDSALYLCASSIPGLAGAGDFGPGTRLTVL.

The chain has TRBV2 and TRBJ2-6; D not certain. V was clipped by 7 bases and J by 2 bases, with 15 bases between them. The CDR3 runs to 16 residues. Germline CDR1 reads SNHLY; CDR2 reads FYNNEI. The CDR3 sequence is CASMGSRPPGANVLTF. For the CDR3, the DNA is TGTGCCAGCATGGGTTCCAGGCCACCTGGGGCCAACGTCCTGACTTTC.

The chain joins TRBV9 to TRBJ1-1; 8 bases are a match to TRBD1. Germline V gene sequence: CDR1 SGDLS, CDR2 YYNGEE. The V segment lost 3 bases and the J segment 1 base; nucleotides outside the gene matches: 5. This CDR3 spans 15 amino acids. This CDR3 is CASSGAGTGNTEAFF. The CDR3 DNA is TGTGCCAGCAGCGGAGCCGGGACAGGGAACACTGAAGCTTTCTTT. The full variable domain, completed using reference TRBV9 and TRBJ1-1, is DSGVTQTPKHLITATGQRVTLRCSPRSGDLSVYWYQQSLDQGLQFLIQYYNGEERAKGNILERFSAQQFPDLHSELNLSSLELGDSALYFCASSGAGTGNTEAFFGQGTRLTVV.

V usage is TRBV7-2 and J usage is TRBJ1-5; the D is unclear. The CDR3 has 14 amino acids. CDR1 and CDR2 (germline): SGHTA, FQGNSA. Trimming pared 1 base from V and 7 bases from J, leaving 11 bases between. The DNA of the CDR3 is TGTGCCAGCAGCTTAGTTATTTATGGCCAGCCCCAGCATTTT. It encodes CASSLVIYGQPQHF.

The gene calls are TRBV7-2 and TRBJ1-2; possibly TRBD1 for D (6 bases). The CDR3 covers 15 residues. V gave up 6 bases and J gave up 4 bases, with 18 bases separating them. The germline CDR1 and CDR2 sequences are SGHTA and FQGNSA. CDR3 DNA sequence: TGTGCCAGCAGTCCCCCAGGGGCACGGAGCTATGGCTACACCTTC. This encodes CASSPPGARSYGYTF.

The chain carries TRBV4-1 and TRBJ1-5; D is perhaps TRBD1 (5 bases). This CDR3 spans 14 amino acids. The V gene lost 0 bases and the J gene lost 2 bases, with 5 bases spanning the gap. CDR1 is MGHRA and CDR2 is YSYEKL in the germline V gene. The CDR3 coding sequence is TGCGCCAGCAGCCAAGAAGGGGGCAATCAGCCCCAGCATTTT. The encoded protein is CASSQEGGNQPQHF.

This chain joins TRBV27 and TRBJ2-5; a possible D gene is TRBD1 (6 bases). The V end was cut by 10 bases, the J end by 5 bases, with 23 bases between. This CDR3 has 15 residues. CDR1 is MNHEY and CDR2 is SMNVEV in the germline V gene (reference sequence). This CDR3 is CATPINSKRGETQYF. The CDR3 DNA reads TGTGCCACCCCTATCAACTCAAAGAGGGGGGAGACCCAGTACTTC.

The chain has TRBV5-4 and TRBJ1-2; D not resolved. V shed 4 bases and J shed 4 bases, with 14 bases lying between them. CDR1 is SGHNT and CDR2 is YYREEE in the germline V gene (reference sequence). The CDR3 contains 14 residues. The CDR3 DNA sequence: TGTGCCAGCAGCCCGGACCGTGGAGGCTATGGCTACACCTTC. Translating it yields CASSPDRGGYGYTF.

This chain connects TRBV2 to TRBJ1-4; D ambiguous. The V end was cut by 1 base, the J end by 8 bases, with 11 bases between. The CDR3 loop spans 14 amino acids. Germline CDR1 SNHLY, CDR2 FYNNEI. The CDR3: CASSEVRGGEKLFF. In DNA, the CDR3 is TGTGCCAGCAGTGAAGTCCGGGGTGGGGAAAAACTGTTTTTT.

The chain uses TRBV9 and TRBJ2-2, with a tentative D call TRBD1 (6 bases). V was trimmed by 3 bases and J by 7 bases, leaving 13 bases between them. This CDR3 is 14 amino acids long. The germline V gene has CDR1 SGDLS and CDR2 YYNGEE. The CDR3 DNA follows: TGTGCCAGCAGCGAAAGTCAGGGGATCGGGGAGCTGTTTTTT. This gives the protein CASSESQGIGELFF.

V gene TRBV6-1 combines with J gene TRBJ1-4; tentatively, D is TRBD1 (5 bases). CDR1 MNHNS and CDR2 SASEGT come from the germline V gene. The CDR3 length is 13 residues. The CDR3 loop is CAVGGVANEKLFF. In nucleotides, the CDR3 is TGTGCGGTGGGAGGGGTGGCTAATGAAAAACTGTTTTTT.

This clone has just one count. The rearrangement joins TRBV2 to TRBJ1-2, with 9 bases lining up with TRBD1. This CDR3 region has 13 residues. CDR1 and CDR2 (germline): SNHLY, FYNNEI. The V segment lost 6 bases and the J segment 4 bases; nucleotides outside the gene matches: 3. CDR3 sequence (DNA): TGTGCCAGCAGGGGGACAGGGTCCTATGGCTACACCTTC. Translation gives CASRGTGSYGYTF.

J is TRBJ2-6 and V is TRBV10-3, with D possibly being TRBD1 or TRBD2 (5 bases each). The CDR3 runs 17 residues. CDR1 is ENHRY and CDR2 is SYGVKD in the germline V gene. Deletions cut 5 bases from V and 0 bases from J, with 14 bases between. The CDR3 here is CAISMRDGSSGANVLTF. The CDR3 DNA reads TGTGCCATCAGTATGAGGGACGGATCCTCTGGGGCCAACGTCCTGACTTTC.

The CDR3 coding sequence is TGTGCCAGTAGTTTATATACTAGCACAGATACGCAGTATTTT. It codes for CASSLYTSTDTQYF. The chain is built from TRBV19 and TRBJ2-3; no definite D call. This CDR3 is 14 amino acids long. Germline CDR1 reads LNHDA; CDR2 reads SQIVND (reference sequence). V was trimmed by 5 bases and J by 0 bases, leaving 9 bases between them.

This clone is a singleton in its sample. The chain combines TRBV5-6 with TRBJ1-3, with D possibly matching TRBD1 (5 bases). The germline V gene encodes CDR1 SGHDT and CDR2 YYEEEE. Trimming stripped 0 bases from V and 4 bases from J, with 17 bases between. This CDR3 has 17 residues. The chain's CDR3 is CASSLEGSWESGNTIYF. The CDR3 DNA sequence: TGTGCCAGCAGCTTGGAGGGGTCGTGGGAGTCGGGAAACACCATATATTTT.